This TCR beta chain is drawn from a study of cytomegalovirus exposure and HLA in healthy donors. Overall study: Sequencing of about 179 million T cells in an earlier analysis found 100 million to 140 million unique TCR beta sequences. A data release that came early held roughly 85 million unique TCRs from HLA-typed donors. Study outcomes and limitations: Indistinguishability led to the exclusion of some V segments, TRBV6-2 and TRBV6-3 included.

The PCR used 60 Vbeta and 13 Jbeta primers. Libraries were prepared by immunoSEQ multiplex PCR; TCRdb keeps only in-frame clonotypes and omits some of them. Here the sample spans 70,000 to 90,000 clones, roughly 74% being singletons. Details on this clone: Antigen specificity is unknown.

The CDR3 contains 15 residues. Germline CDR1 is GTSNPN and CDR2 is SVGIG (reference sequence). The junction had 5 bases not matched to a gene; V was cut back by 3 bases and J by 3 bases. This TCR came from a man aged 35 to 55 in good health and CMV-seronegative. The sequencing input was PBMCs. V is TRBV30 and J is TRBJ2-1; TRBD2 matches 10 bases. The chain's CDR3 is CAWRPAGGDYNEQFF. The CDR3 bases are TGTGCCTGGAGGCCAGCGGGAGGGGACTACAATGAGCAGTTCTTC.